These T cell receptor beta chains were read from a single sample in a study of regulatory T cells in long-lasting Graves disease. TCRdb passed the multiplex PCR reads through MiXCR, listing each CDR3 protein once. Of roughly 510,000 distinct CDR3 sequences listed, about 16% are singletons. The data were also submitted as part of a second study, on T cells in Graves' hyperthyroidism and ophthalmopathy.

The sample in question was peripheral blood mononuclear cells (PBMCs), obtained at new diagnosis, from a patient treated with antithyroid drugs. The origin of the receptors is a man between 18 and 35 years old with Graves disease. Each CDR3 is given with its conserved first and last residue. A D gene is named only where the DNA matches it firmly. Only part of the rows carry a size: once, few, many, or a class if the clone is expanded.

J: TRBJ1-1
V: TRBV27
size: many
D: TRBD1
DNA: TGTGCCAGCAGTCCACGGACAGGTGAAGCTTTCTTT
CDR3: CASSPRTGEAFF

J: TRBJ2-5
V: TRBV5-1
size: many
D: TRBD2
DNA: TGCGCCAGCAGCCATAGACTAGCGGGAGGCCAAGAGACCCAGTACTTC
CDR3: CASSHRLAGGQETQYF

J: TRBJ2-3
V: TRBV7-9
size: .
D: .
DNA: .
CDR3: CASSFYICSASLARNTDTQYF

J: TRBJ2-7
V: TRBV29-1
size: .
D: TRBD1
DNA: TGCAGCGTTGGGCCGGGACAGGGGGACGGGCAGTACTTC
CDR3: CSVGPGQGDGQYF

J: TRBJ2-3
V: TRBV11-2
size: many
D: .
DNA: TGTGCCAGCAGCTTAAGAGACGACACAGATACGCAGTATTTT
CDR3: CASSLRDDTDTQYF

J: TRBJ2-2
V: TRBV30
size: many
D: .
DNA: TGTGCCTGGGGGACCGCCCGACGGGAGCTGTTTTTT
CDR3: CAWGTARRELFF

J: TRBJ2-1
V: TRBV15
size: few
D: TRBD1
DNA: TGTGCCACCAGCAGAGATATCGACAGGGCCTACAATGAGCAGTTCTTC
CDR3: CATSRDIDRAYNEQFF

J: TRBJ2-3
V: TRBV20-1
size: few
D: .
DNA: TGCAGTGCTAGTGCTCTTGAGACTAGCACAGATACGCAGTATTTT
CDR3: CSASALETSTDTQYF

J: TRBJ2-2
V: TRBV20-1
size: .
D: .
DNA: TGCAGTGCTAGAGACCCTAGCAGCACCGGGGAGCTGTTTTTT
CDR3: CSARDPSSTGELFF

J: TRBJ1-6
V: TRBV20-1
size: .
D: .
DNA: TGCAGTGCTAGAGGCGCCGAATATAATTCACCCCTCCACTTT
CDR3: CSARGAEYNSPLHF

J: TRBJ2-6
V: TRBV11-2
size: .
D: .
DNA: TGTGCCAGCAGGTGGCCTGTAGGGAGTATCGGGGCCAACGTCCTGACTTTC
CDR3: CASRWPVGSIGANVLTF

J: TRBJ1-5
V: TRBV30
size: .
D: .
DNA: TGTGCCTGGCCTGGGGCTGTATATAGCAATCAGCCCCAGCATTTT
CDR3: CAWPGAVYSNQPQHF

J: TRBJ2-1
V: TRBV4-1
size: .
D: .
DNA: TGCGCCAGCAGCCACCTCACAGTCTACAATGAGCAGTTCTTC
CDR3: CASSHLTVYNEQFF

J: TRBJ2-5
V: TRBV6-1
size: few
D: TRBD2
DNA: TGTGCCAGCAGGGAGGGACTAGCGGGAGCAGGAGAGCAGTACTTC
CDR3: CASREGLAGAGEQYF

J: TRBJ2-5
V: TRBV7-9
size: .
D: .
DNA: TGTGCCAGCAGCTTAGCGTTCGACTTCAAGTACCAAGAGACCCAGTACTTC
CDR3: CASSLAFDFKYQETQYF

J: TRBJ1-5
V: TRBV20-1
size: .
D: .
DNA: TGCAGTGCTAGGCTCCTACAGGTTAGCAATCAGCCCCAGCATTTT
CDR3: CSARLLQVSNQPQHF

J: TRBJ2-3
V: TRBV5-1
size: .
D: TRBD2
DNA: TGCGCCAGCAGCCCCGGGACTAGCTCGGCAGATACGCAGTATTTT
CDR3: CASSPGTSSADTQYF

J: TRBJ2-5
V: TRBV20-1
size: few
D: .
DNA: TGCAGTGCTGGGGCTTTGGAGACCCAGTACTTC
CDR3: CSAGALETQYF

J: TRBJ2-3
V: TRBV29-1
size: many
D: TRBD2
DNA: TGCAGCGCCTTAGCGGGAGTGGGCACAGATACGCAGTATTTT
CDR3: CSALAGVGTDTQYF

J: TRBJ2-1
V: TRBV20-1
size: .
D: .
DNA: TGCAGTGCTAGAGATCTCTCCAGAAACTCCTACAATGAGCAGTTCTTC
CDR3: CSARDLSRNSYNEQFF

J: TRBJ2-1
V: TRBV7-8
size: few
D: .
DNA: TGTGCCAGCAGCTTGGACTTTGGCGGGACCTTATCCTACAATGAGCAGTTCTTC
CDR3: CASSLDFGGTLSYNEQFF

J: TRBJ2-3
V: TRBV5-4
size: many
D: TRBD2
DNA: TGTGCCAGCAGGATGGCCGAGCGGGGGACCACAGATACGCAGTATTTT
CDR3: CASRMAERGTTDTQYF

J: TRBJ1-5
V: TRBV4-1
size: .
D: .
DNA: TGCGCCAGCAGCCCATTGGGGGGTCCACTCCAGCCGTACAATCAGCCCCAGCATTTT
CDR3: CASSPLGGPLQPYNQPQHF

J: TRBJ2-7
V: TRBV20-1
size: many
D: TRBD1
DNA: TGCAGTGCTAGCCTGACAGGGGGCGAGGGCGAGCAGTACTTC
CDR3: CSASLTGGEGEQYF

J: TRBJ1-5
V: TRBV20-1
size: .
D: .
DNA: TGCAGTGCTAGACCTCTTGACAGGACCTATCAGCCCCAGCATTTT
CDR3: CSARPLDRTYQPQHF

J: TRBJ2-2
V: TRBV6-4
size: many
D: .
DNA: TGTGCCAGCAGTGGAACGGGAGACACCGGGGAGCTGTTTTTT
CDR3: CASSGTGDTGELFF

J: TRBJ2-5
V: TRBV12-3/TRBV12-4
size: many
D: TRBD1
DNA: TGTGCCAGCAGTGGCCGGGACAGAGAAGAGACCCAGTACTTC
CDR3: CASSGRDREETQYF

J: TRBJ1-1
V: TRBV9
size: .
D: TRBD1
DNA: TGTGCCAGCAGCGTAGGAGGGGACAGGGGTTTCAACACTGAAGCTTTCTTT
CDR3: CASSVGGDRGFNTEAFF

J: TRBJ1-2
V: TRBV27
size: many
D: TRBD1
DNA: TGTGCCAGCAGTCGAAGGACAGGTGTCTATGGCTACACCTTC
CDR3: CASSRRTGVYGYTF

J: TRBJ2-3
V: TRBV28
size: many
D: TRBD2
DNA: TGTGCCAGCAGTTTAACTAGCGGGTGGGCCACAGATACGCAGTATTTT
CDR3: CASSLTSGWATDTQYF

J: TRBJ2-1
V: TRBV3-1
size: many
D: .
DNA: TGTGCCAGCAGCCAAGAGGTGCTGACTTCCTACAATGAGCAGTTCTTC
CDR3: CASSQEVLTSYNEQFF

J: TRBJ2-5
V: TRBV18
size: few
D: .
DNA: TGTGCCAGCTCACCAGTGGCAGGGCTGGAGACCCAGTACTTC
CDR3: CASSPVAGLETQYF

J: TRBJ2-7
V: TRBV2
size: many
D: .
DNA: TGTGCCAGTTTAGACCCCGGGACGCCATACGAGCAGTACTTC
CDR3: CASLDPGTPYEQYF

J: TRBJ2-5
V: TRBV27
size: many
D: TRBD1
DNA: TGTGCCAGCAGTCGCAGGGGGCGAAACCAAGAGACCCAGTACTTC
CDR3: CASSRRGRNQETQYF

J: TRBJ2-1
V: TRBV4-1
size: few
D: TRBD2
DNA: TGCGCCAGCAGCCAACCAAGGGGACTAGCGGGAGCTACCTCCTACAATGAGCAGTTCTTC
CDR3: CASSQPRGLAGATSYNEQFF

J: TRBJ1-5
V: TRBV10-3
size: few
D: .
DNA: TGTGCCATCAGTGATACAGGCGATCGTTATAGCAATCAGCCCCAGCATTTT
CDR3: CAISDTGDRYSNQPQHF

J: TRBJ2-7
V: TRBV27
size: many
D: .
DNA: TGTGCCAGCAGTTTAGAGGGAAGCTCCTACGAGCAGTACTTC
CDR3: CASSLEGSSYEQYF

J: TRBJ2-1
V: TRBV29-1
size: .
D: TRBD1
DNA: TGCAGCGTTGGGTCGTGGACAGGGGGTTCGGAGCAGTTCTTC
CDR3: CSVGSWTGGSEQFF

J: TRBJ2-1
V: TRBV2
size: many
D: TRBD2
DNA: TGTGCCAGCAGTGAAGCGGGACTAGCGGGAATCTCCTACAATGAGCAGTTCTTC
CDR3: CASSEAGLAGISYNEQFF